This record looks at one T cell receptor (beta chain) sequence and its context. The antigen remains undetermined. These data come from a study of OX40 agonist ivuxolimab in advanced cancers. Across the study: Patients were dosed with the agonistic anti-OX40 (CD134) antibody ivuxolimab. The mean age was roughly 60 years, ranging from roughly 23 to 79, with around four fifths of participants male. Prior checkpoint blockade (anti-PD-1, anti-PD-L1 or anti-CTLA-4) was permitted; around 40% had it.

TCRdb's table, derived via immunoSEQ multiplex PCR, lists solely in-frame clones and lacks some. The repertoire has under 85,000 clones, about 90% of them found once; the top ten carry around 4.3%. Germline-derived CDR1 and CDR2 are SGHAT and FQNNGV. Trimming cost V 2 bases and J 2 bases, with 9 bases left between them. The length of the CDR3 is 14 residues. Study-wide points: Circulating CD4+ and CD8+ T cells showed clonal expansion by week 6 at 0.1 to 3.0 mg/kg.

The source of this sequence is an adult with an advanced solid tumor such as melanoma, head and neck, liver or kidney cancer. This chain uses TRBV11-2 with TRBJ1-2; tentatively, D is TRBD1 (5 bases). The source material was CD4+ or CD8+ T cells sorted from blood, sampled in a trial of the OX40 agonist ivuxolimab. DNA of the CDR3: TGTGCCAGCAGCTTATCTACAGGAAACTATGGCTACACCTTC. Its protein product is CASSLSTGNYGYTF.